Listed below are T cell receptor beta chains from one sample, sequenced in a study of OX40 agonist ivuxolimab in advanced cancers. Here immunoSEQ multiplex PCR was the method, and the copy in TCRdb shows in-frame clones only, minus some. The data show around 97,000 clones, approximately 84% seen once. Sequenced material: CD4+ or CD8+ T cells sorted from blood, taken in a trial of the OX40 agonist ivuxolimab. These receptor sequences come from an adult with an advanced solid tumor such as melanoma, head and neck, liver or kidney cancer. Each CDR3 is given with its conserved first and last residue. Fields, in order: clone size, J gene, D gene, V gene, CDR3 protein, CDR3 DNA. A D gene is named only where the DNA matches it firmly. Not every row has a clone size; where given, it reads once, few, many or a size class.

clone size: NA; J gene: TRBJ2-2; D gene: NA; V gene: TRBV6-1; CDR3 protein: CASSEEGLSGELFF; CDR3 DNA: TGTGCCAGCAGTGAAGAAGGACTCAGCGGGGAGCTGTTTTTT
clone size: NA; J gene: TRBJ2-3; D gene: NA; V gene: TRBV5-1; CDR3 protein: CASSLGADTQYF; CDR3 DNA: TGCGCCAGCAGCTTGGGGGCGGATACGCAGTATTTT
clone size: NA; J gene: TRBJ2-1; D gene: TRBD1; V gene: TRBV5-7; CDR3 protein: CASSADGTGIYEQFF; CDR3 DNA: TGTGCCAGCAGCGCGGACGGGACAGGGATTTATGAGCAGTTCTTC
clone size: NA; J gene: TRBJ2-7; D gene: NA; V gene: TRBV29-1; CDR3 protein: CSVGGASSYEQYF; CDR3 DNA: TGCAGCGTTGGAGGGGCCAGCTCCTACGAGCAGTACTTC
clone size: NA; J gene: TRBJ2-2; D gene: NA; V gene: TRBV11-2; CDR3 protein: CACTVRGGPSGELFF; CDR3 DNA: TGTGCCTGCACCGTTAGGGGGGGGCCGTCCGGGGAGCTGTTTTTT
clone size: NA; J gene: TRBJ2-3; D gene: TRBD2; V gene: TRBV7-3; CDR3 protein: CASSEGLATDTQYF; CDR3 DNA: TGTGCCAGCAGCGAGGGACTAGCGACAGATACGCAGTATTTT
clone size: few; J gene: TRBJ1-5; D gene: NA; V gene: TRBV2; CDR3 protein: CASRGDGGSSGPQHF; CDR3 DNA: TGTGCCAGCAGGGGGGACGGTGGATCCTCGGGGCCCCAGCATTTT
clone size: NA; J gene: TRBJ2-5; D gene: TRBD2; V gene: TRBV7-8; CDR3 protein: CASSPTSGKETQYF; CDR3 DNA: TGTGCCAGCAGCCCGACTAGCGGGAAAGAGACCCAGTACTTC
clone size: NA; J gene: TRBJ1-1; D gene: NA; V gene: TRBV2; CDR3 protein: CASNNPVPEAFF; CDR3 DNA: TGTGCCAGCAATAACCCGGTCCCTGAAGCTTTCTTT
clone size: NA; J gene: TRBJ2-7; D gene: NA; V gene: TRBV2; CDR3 protein: CASSDMDQGFYEQYF; CDR3 DNA: TGTGCCAGCAGTGACATGGATCAGGGGTTCTACGAGCAGTACTTC
clone size: NA; J gene: TRBJ2-7; D gene: NA; V gene: TRBV5-4; CDR3 protein: CASSPSGGHEQYF; CDR3 DNA: TGTGCCAGCAGCCCCAGCGGTGGGCACGAGCAGTACTTC
clone size: NA; J gene: TRBJ2-7; D gene: TRBD1; V gene: TRBV5-4; CDR3 protein: CASSARDRSYEQYF; CDR3 DNA: TGTGCCAGCAGCGCCCGGGACAGATCCTACGAGCAGTACTTC
clone size: NA; J gene: TRBJ1-1; D gene: NA; V gene: TRBV19; CDR3 protein: CASSIGQRNTEAFF; CDR3 DNA: TGTGCCAGTAGTATAGGACAGCGGAACACTGAAGCTTTCTTT
clone size: NA; J gene: TRBJ1-1; D gene: NA; V gene: TRBV29-1; CDR3 protein: CSVEDRRKPLNTEAFF; CDR3 DNA: TGCAGCGTTGAAGACAGGAGAAAGCCCTTGAACACTGAAGCTTTCTTT
clone size: NA; J gene: TRBJ2-1; D gene: NA; V gene: TRBV5-4; CDR3 protein: CASSLDTASYNEQFF; CDR3 DNA: TGTGCCAGCAGCTTGGATACGGCCTCCTACAATGAGCAGTTCTTC
clone size: medium-sized; J gene: TRBJ1-5; D gene: TRBD1; V gene: TRBV29-1; CDR3 protein: CGVGTGNNKGQPQHF; CDR3 DNA: TGCGGGGTTGGGACAGGGAATAATAAGGGTCAGCCCCAGCATTTT
clone size: NA; J gene: TRBJ2-7; D gene: NA; V gene: TRBV6-1; CDR3 protein: CASSEEDLLHYEQYF; CDR3 DNA: TGTGCCAGCAGTGAGGAGGACCTACTACACTACGAGCAGTACTTC
clone size: once; J gene: TRBJ2-7; D gene: TRBD2; V gene: TRBV6-6; CDR3 protein: CASSYSSGGIYEQYF; CDR3 DNA: TGTGCCAGCAGTTACAGCAGCGGGGGGATATACGAGCAGTACTTC
clone size: NA; J gene: TRBJ1-1; D gene: NA; V gene: TRBV6-4; CDR3 protein: CASSERDSNTEAFF; CDR3 DNA: TGTGCCAGCAGTGAGCGGGATTCGAACACTGAAGCTTTCTTT
clone size: NA; J gene: TRBJ2-1; D gene: TRBD1; V gene: TRBV9; CDR3 protein: CASSVGQGSYNEQFF; CDR3 DNA: TGTGCCAGCAGCGTAGGACAGGGCTCCTACAATGAGCAGTTCTTC
clone size: few; J gene: TRBJ1-4; D gene: NA; V gene: TRBV18; CDR3 protein: CASSPNGDNEKLFF; CDR3 DNA: TGTGCCAGCTCACCAAACGGGGATAATGAAAAACTGTTTTTT
clone size: NA; J gene: TRBJ2-1; D gene: TRBD2; V gene: TRBV5-1; CDR3 protein: CASRLAGLNEQFF; CDR3 DNA: TGCGCCAGTAGACTAGCGGGTCTCAATGAGCAGTTCTTC
clone size: once; J gene: TRBJ1-1; D gene: NA; V gene: TRBV18; CDR3 protein: CASSPSSRTGNTEAFF; CDR3 DNA: TGTGCCAGCTCACCCTCGAGTCGGACGGGGAACACTGAAGCTTTCTTT
clone size: NA; J gene: TRBJ1-6; D gene: TRBD1; V gene: TRBV19; CDR3 protein: CASSTTGTGNSPLHF; CDR3 DNA: TGTGCCAGTAGTACGACCGGGACAGGGAATTCACCCCTCCACTTT
clone size: NA; J gene: TRBJ2-5; D gene: NA; V gene: TRBV7-2; CDR3 protein: CASSHRRGTQETQYF; CDR3 DNA: TGTGCCAGCAGCCACCGGAGGGGGACCCAAGAGACCCAGTACTTC
clone size: NA; J gene: TRBJ2-1; D gene: NA; V gene: TRBV7-9; CDR3 protein: CASSLELSFSYNEQFF; CDR3 DNA: TGTGCCAGCAGCTTAGAGCTGAGTTTTTCCTACAATGAGCAGTTCTTC
clone size: NA; J gene: TRBJ2-2; D gene: NA; V gene: TRBV11-2; CDR3 protein: CASSLTAGELFF; CDR3 DNA: TGTGCCAGCAGCTTAACGGCCGGGGAGCTGTTTTTT
clone size: NA; J gene: TRBJ2-3; D gene: TRBD1; V gene: TRBV7-9; CDR3 protein: CASSLGFGTGVSDTQYF; CDR3 DNA: TGTGCCAGCAGCTTGGGGTTCGGGACAGGGGTTTCAGATACGCAGTATTTT
clone size: NA; J gene: TRBJ2-6; D gene: NA; V gene: TRBV9; CDR3 protein: CASSDDRSSGANVLTF; CDR3 DNA: TGTGCCAGCAGCGATGACAGGTCCTCTGGGGCCAACGTCCTGACTTTC
clone size: once; J gene: TRBJ2-3; D gene: NA; V gene: TRBV6-5; CDR3 protein: CASSSVTSTDTQYF; CDR3 DNA: TGTGCCAGCAGTTCAGTGACTAGCACAGATACGCAGTATTTT
clone size: once; J gene: TRBJ2-6; D gene: NA; V gene: TRBV5-1; CDR3 protein: CASAAGTSGANVLTF; CDR3 DNA: TGCGCCAGCGCGGCAGGAACCTCTGGGGCCAACGTCCTGACTTTC
clone size: NA; J gene: TRBJ1-2; D gene: NA; V gene: TRBV11-2; CDR3 protein: CASRRTDYGYTF; CDR3 DNA: TGTGCCAGCAGACGGACAGACTATGGCTACACCTTC
clone size: NA; J gene: TRBJ2-7; D gene: TRBD2; V gene: TRBV7-2; CDR3 protein: CASSTRTSGYEQYF; CDR3 DNA: TGTGCCAGCAGCACTCGGACTAGCGGCTACGAGCAGTACTTC
clone size: NA; J gene: TRBJ1-1; D gene: NA; V gene: TRBV28; CDR3 protein: CASSLLNTEAFF; CDR3 DNA: TGTGCCAGCAGTTTGCTGAACACTGAAGCTTTCTTT
clone size: NA; J gene: TRBJ1-1; D gene: NA; V gene: TRBV5-1; CDR3 protein: CASSSQVSGPNTEAFF; CDR3 DNA: TGCGCCAGCAGCTCTCAAGTCTCGGGCCCGAACACTGAAGCTTTCTTT
clone size: NA; J gene: TRBJ1-1; D gene: NA; V gene: TRBV7-9; CDR3 protein: CASSFQGNTEAFF; CDR3 DNA: TGTGCCAGCAGCTTTCAGGGAAACACTGAAGCTTTCTTT
clone size: NA; J gene: TRBJ2-4; D gene: NA; V gene: TRBV6-5; CDR3 protein: CASSYPGARTKNIQYF; CDR3 DNA: TGTGCCAGCAGTTACCCAGGGGCTAGAACCAAAAACATTCAGTACTTC
clone size: NA; J gene: TRBJ2-3; D gene: NA; V gene: TRBV13; CDR3 protein: CASSFGVGGRDTQYF; CDR3 DNA: TGTGCCAGCAGCTTTGGGGTTGGGGGAAGAGATACGCAGTATTTT
clone size: NA; J gene: TRBJ2-7; D gene: NA; V gene: TRBV5-1; CDR3 protein: CASSSPYYEQYF; CDR3 DNA: TGCGCCAGCAGCTCCCCTTACTACGAGCAGTACTTC
clone size: NA; J gene: TRBJ2-7; D gene: NA; V gene: TRBV7-2; CDR3 protein: CASSLEGVNEQYF; CDR3 DNA: TGTGCCAGCAGCTTAGAGGGGGTCAACGAGCAGTACTTC
clone size: NA; J gene: TRBJ1-2; D gene: NA; V gene: TRBV19; CDR3 protein: CASSTGPRSYGYTF; CDR3 DNA: TGTGCCAGTAGTACCGGACCGAGAAGCTATGGCTACACCTTC
clone size: NA; J gene: TRBJ2-1; D gene: TRBD2; V gene: TRBV30; CDR3 protein: CAWGLTSAGNEQFF; CDR3 DNA: TGTGCCTGGGGCCTGACTAGCGCGGGGAATGAGCAGTTCTTC
clone size: NA; J gene: TRBJ2-3; D gene: TRBD2; V gene: TRBV2; CDR3 protein: CASSEWRLAGTDTQYF; CDR3 DNA: TGTGCCAGCAGTGAATGGCGGCTAGCGGGAACAGATACGCAGTATTTT
clone size: NA; J gene: TRBJ2-1; D gene: TRBD2; V gene: TRBV5-1; CDR3 protein: CASSRVGTSGDNEQFF; CDR3 DNA: TGCGCCAGCAGCCGGGTAGGGACTAGCGGAGACAATGAGCAGTTCTTC
clone size: NA; J gene: TRBJ2-1; D gene: TRBD2; V gene: TRBV9; CDR3 protein: CASSESGVRNEQFF; CDR3 DNA: TGTGCCAGCAGCGAGAGCGGGGTGAGGAATGAGCAGTTCTTC
clone size: NA; J gene: TRBJ2-1; D gene: NA; V gene: TRBV5-1; CDR3 protein: CASSLDPSSYNEQFF; CDR3 DNA: TGCGCCAGCAGTCTAGACCCGAGCTCCTACAATGAGCAGTTCTTC
clone size: NA; J gene: TRBJ2-1; D gene: NA; V gene: TRBV5-6; CDR3 protein: CASSPGDPLRYNEQFF; CDR3 DNA: TGTGCCAGCAGCCCAGGAGATCCCCTTAGGTACAATGAGCAGTTCTTC
clone size: few; J gene: TRBJ2-1; D gene: NA; V gene: TRBV18; CDR3 protein: CASSQLQSSYNEQFF; CDR3 DNA: TGTGCCAGCTCGCAATTACAAAGCTCCTACAATGAGCAGTTCTTC
clone size: NA; J gene: TRBJ2-3; D gene: NA; V gene: TRBV9; CDR3 protein: CASSVEREADTQYF; CDR3 DNA: TGTGCCAGCAGCGTAGAGAGGGAGGCAGATACGCAGTATTTT
clone size: NA; J gene: TRBJ1-2; D gene: NA; V gene: TRBV5-1; CDR3 protein: CASNPRSGVYGYTF; CDR3 DNA: TGCGCCAGCAACCCTAGATCCGGGGTATATGGCTACACCTTC